Presented here are 26 T cell receptor beta chains from one specimen sequenced in a study of blood T cell repertoires in COVID-19. The data were produced by immunoSEQ multiplex PCR, yet TCRdb's version contains in-frame clones alone and is incomplete. Of about 230,000 clones in the sample, approximately 80% were seen once. The sample comprised peripheral blood. These receptors were collected from a woman in her 40s who had recovered from COVID-19.

CDR3 loop: CASSLYSGINEQFF. In nucleotides, the CDR3 is TGTGCCAGCAGCTTGTATTCAGGGATTAATGAGCAGTTCTTC. This rearrangement joins TRBV7-9 to TRBJ2-1; possibly TRBD1 for D (5 bases). Trimming left V 3 bases short and J 7 bases short, with 13 bases between. The germline CDR1 and CDR2 sequences are SEHNR and FQNEAQ (reference sequence). The CDR3 is 14 amino acids. The variable domain in full, with the rest retrieved from reference TRBV7-9 and TRBJ2-1, is DTGVSQNPRHKITKRGQNVTFRCDPISEHNRLYWYRQTLGQGPEFLTYFQNEAQLEKSRLLSDRFSAERPKGSFSTLEIQRTEQGDSAMYLCASSLYSGINEQFFGPGTRLTVL.

The chain combines TRBV3-1 (or the pseudogene TRBV3-2) with TRBJ2-5, with 7 nucleotides matching TRBD1. The CDR3 spans 14 residues. V shed 4 bases, J shed 2 bases, and the junction held 4 bases outside the gene matches. CDR1 is LGHDT, CDR2 YNNKEL, per germline (reference sequence). CDR3 DNA: TGTGCCAGCAGCCCGGACAGGATACAAGAGACCCAGTACTTC. As protein: CASSPDRIQETQYF.

V gene TRBV29-1 combines with J gene TRBJ2-1; 15 bases agree with TRBD2. Germline-derived CDR1 and CDR2 are SQVTM and ANQGSEA. The CDR3 is made up of 14 amino acids. The junction had 4 bases not matched to a gene; V was cut back by 6 bases and J by 7 bases. Here the CDR3 reads CSVLGLAGGNEQFF. CDR3 DNA: TGCAGCGTATTGGGACTAGCGGGGGGAAATGAGCAGTTCTTC.

This chain joins TRBV5-4 and TRBJ2-7; D ambiguous. Germline values: CDR1 SGHNT, CDR2 YYREEE (reference sequence). CDR3 length: 12 residues. Trimming took 4 bases from V and 6 from J, leaving 11 bases between them. The chain's CDR3 is CASSGVLGEQYF. The CDR3 DNA follows: TGTGCCAGCAGCGGCGTCCTAGGCGAGCAGTACTTC. Full variable domain (outside the CDR3, taken from reference TRBV5-4 and TRBJ2-7): ETGVTQSPTHLIKTRGQQVTLRCSSQSGHNTVSWYQQALGQGPQFIFQYYREEENGRGNFPPRFSGLQFPNYSSELNVNALELDDSALYLCASSGVLGEQYFGPGTRLTVT.

The rearrangement links TRBV5-4 to TRBJ1-5, with D uncertain. Germline V gene sequence: CDR1 SGHNT, CDR2 YYREEE (reference sequence). The ends were cut back, 0 bases at V and 6 bases at J, with 7 bases in the middle. The CDR3 has 13 amino acids. The CDR3 reads CASSLDESQPQHF. DNA of the CDR3: TGTGCCAGCAGCTTGGACGAGAGTCAGCCCCAGCATTTT. Using reference TRBV5-4 and TRBJ1-5 for the parts outside the CDR3, the full variable domain is ETGVTQSPTHLIKTRGQQVTLRCSSQSGHNTVSWYQQALGQGPQFIFQYYREEENGRGNFPPRFSGLQFPNYSSELNVNALELDDSALYLCASSLDESQPQHFGDGTRLSIL.

This rearrangement joins TRBV19 to TRBJ2-2; the match to TRBD2 covers 9 bases. With V trimmed by 10 bases and J by 6 bases, 12 bases remained unmatched. The CDR3 extends over 15 amino acids. Germline V gives CDR1 LNHDA, CDR2 SQIVND (reference sequence). CDR3 DNA sequence: TGTGCCACCCGTTCCATAGCGGGGGTGGCCGGGGAGCTGTTTTTT. Residues: CATRSIAGVAGELFF.

The V and J genes are TRBV2 and TRBJ1-1; 7 bases are a match to TRBD1. Looked up from germline, CDR1 is SNHLY and CDR2 is FYNNEI. The CDR3 is 13 residues long. V gave up 8 bases and J gave up 8 bases; unmatched junction bases: 11. CDR3 DNA sequence: TGTGCCAGCGGGGTAGAGACAGGGCAAGAAGCTTTCTTT. Translation: CASGVETGQEAFF.

The chain carries TRBV7-6 and TRBJ2-7, with TRBD1 identical over 9 bases. Germline assignment: CDR1 SGHVS and CDR2 FNYEAQ. This CDR3 contains 17 residues. J was trimmed by 5 bases and V by 4 bases; bases with no gene match: 15. The CDR3 spells CASSSSVAGQGSHEQYF. The CDR3 DNA reads as TGTGCCAGCAGCTCCTCCGTCGCGGGACAGGGAAGCCACGAGCAGTACTTC.

This clone was seen a single time. The chain links TRBV12-3 or TRBV12-4 to TRBJ1-2; D is uncertain. CDR3 length equals 12 residues. The V end was cut by 6 bases, the J end by 7 bases, with 12 bases between. The CDR3 spells CASSPRGFGYTF. The CDR3 nucleotides are TGTGCCAGCAGCCCTCGAGGGTTTGGCTACACCTTC.

This clone was seen more than once but under ten times. V gene TRBV10-3 combines with J gene TRBJ1-4; a weak D match, TRBD1 (5 bases). CDR1 is ENHRY, CDR2 SYGVKD, per germline. This CDR3 is 14 amino acids long. Trimming shortened V by 3 bases and J by 6 bases, and 11 bases separated the two germline ends. The CDR3, as DNA: TGTGCCATCAGTGACACCAGGGAGGATGAAAAACTGTTTTTT. This codes for CAISDTREDEKLFF.

The J gene is TRBJ1-5, the V gene TRBV28; 8 nucleotides align to TRBD1. V gave up 5 bases and J gave up 4 bases; unmatched junction bases: 10. Germline CDR1 reads MDHEN; CDR2 reads SYDVKM. The CDR3 is made up of 16 amino acids. As DNA, the CDR3 is TGTGCCAGCAGTCCACCAGGGGGCCTACAGAATCAGCCCCAGCATTTT. It is translated as CASSPPGGLQNQPQHF.

This clone was observed a single time. The chain couples TRBV2 to TRBJ1-5; D is perhaps TRBD1 (6 bases). Germline V CDR1 and CDR2: SNHLY, FYNNEI. This CDR3 has 13 amino acids. The V and J ends lost 10 bases and 3 bases respectively, with 13 bases between them. The CDR3 DNA follows: TGTGCCACCCTAGGGGACATCAATCAGCCCCAGCATTTT. Encoded protein: CATLGDINQPQHF.

The genes are TRBV7-9 and TRBJ1-5; 8 positions match TRBD1. Germline CDR1 is SEHNR and CDR2 is FQNEAQ (reference sequence). The ends lost 6 bases at V and 0 bases at J; junction bases unmatched: 7. CDR3 length: 16 residues. The CDR3 bases are TGTGCCAGCAGGGCACGGGACAGGATTAGCAATCAGCCCCAGCATTTT. This sequence encodes CASRARDRISNQPQHF.

J is TRBJ2-3 and V is TRBV29-1; 10 positions agree with TRBD2. V was pared by 4 bases and J by 4 bases, with 2 bases of the junction left unmatched. The CDR3 sequence is 13 residues long. The germline gives CDR1 SQVTM, CDR2 ANQGSEA. The CDR3 DNA reads TGCAGCGTTGGCAGCGGGGGGGCAGATACGCAGTATTTT. Translating it yields CSVGSGGADTQYF.

This clone was seen more than once but under ten times. Other nucleotide sequences from this sample produce the same CDR3. The chain has TRBV20-1 and TRBJ1-5; weak D call: TRBD1 (6 bases). This CDR3 has 13 amino acids. The V gene lost 3 bases and the J gene lost 7 bases, with 13 bases spanning the gap. The germline gives CDR1 DFQATT, CDR2 SNEGSKA (reference sequence). The CDR3 DNA is TGCAGTGCTAGTTCGGGCAGGGGCCAGCCCCAGCATTTT. This gives the protein CSASSGRGQPQHF.

V and J are TRBV5-6 and TRBJ1-5; 8 bases are a match to TRBD1. The trim removed 0 bases at V and 7 bases at J, leaving 9 bases unmatched. Germline values: CDR1 SGHDT, CDR2 YYEEEE. The CDR3 covers 16 residues. In DNA, the CDR3 is TGTGCCAGCAGCTTGGCTGCGCAGGGGGCTCGGCAGCCCCAGCATTTT. Amino acid sequence: CASSLAAQGARQPQHF.

The chain is built from TRBV3-1 (or the pseudogene TRBV3-2) and TRBJ1-3; D not resolved. The CDR3 runs to 15 residues. CDR1 LGHDT and CDR2 YNNKEL come from the germline V gene (reference sequence). Trimming took off 4 bases at V and 4 bases at J, with 14 bases between the two ends. The DNA of the CDR3 is TGTGCCAGCAGCCCTATATGGAGCGAAGGAAACACCATATATTTT. This sequence encodes CASSPIWSEGNTIYF.

This clone has more than one count but fewer than ten. The same CDR3 arises from other DNA sequences in this sample as well. This chain uses TRBV27 with TRBJ1-2; a possible D gene is TRBD1 (6 bases). The V end lost 5 bases, the J end lost 2 bases, and 12 bases lay between the germline ends. The germline V gene encodes CDR1 MNHEY and CDR2 SMNVEV (reference sequence). The CDR3 has 14 residues. The CDR3 region has the DNA TGTGCCAGCAGTCGTACAGGGTTAAACTATGGCTACACCTTC. This gives the protein CASSRTGLNYGYTF.

CDR3 in amino acids: CASSYSGRGVDTQYF. CDR3 coding DNA: TGTGCCAGCAGTTACTCGGGGCGGGGTGTAGATACGCAGTATTTT. V and J are TRBV6-6 and TRBJ2-3, with a tentative D call TRBD2 (6 bases). The CDR3 contains 15 residues. Germline V lookup: CDR1 MNHNY, CDR2 SVGAGI (reference sequence). Trimming removed 0 bases from V and 5 bases from J, with 12 bases in between.

The chain combines TRBV10-3 with TRBJ1-2; tentative D call: TRBD1 (6 bases). The CDR3 extends over 13 amino acids. Germline CDR1 ENHRY, CDR2 SYGVKD. The ends were cut back, 10 bases at V and 5 bases at J, with 17 bases in the middle. CDR3 region: CASEPGQRYGYTF. As DNA, the CDR3 is TGTGCCAGCGAGCCGGGACAAAGATATGGCTACACCTTC.

The J gene is TRBJ2-3, the V gene TRBV28, with TRBD2 as a possible D gene (5 bases). There are 14 residues in the CDR3. V gave up 5 bases and J gave up 3 bases, with 12 bases separating them. CDR1 and CDR2 from the germline V gene are MDHEN and SYDVKM. Here the CDR3 DNA reads TGTGCCAGCAGTCCGGGTTCGGGGACAGATACGCAGTATTTT. This encodes CASSPGSGTDTQYF.

The CDR3 region is CASSRAGDQNQPQHF. CDR3 sequence (DNA): TGTGCCAGCAGCCGCGCAGGGGACCAAAATCAGCCCCAGCATTTT. V usage is TRBV4-2 and J usage is TRBJ1-5; tentatively, D is TRBD1 (6 bases). The CDR3 is 15 residues long. The germline gives CDR1 LGHNA, CDR2 YNFKEQ. V shed 4 bases and J shed 4 bases, with 14 bases lying between them.

The gene calls are TRBV30 and TRBJ1-1; 8 nucleotides match TRBD1. The J segment lost 0 bases and the V segment lost 0 bases, leaving 9 bases of the junction unmatched. CDR3 length equals 17 residues. The V gene's germline CDR1 is GTSNPN and CDR2 SVGIG (reference sequence). CDR3 residues: CAWSVTRTGSLNTEAFF. The CDR3 coding sequence is TGTGCCTGGAGTGTAACTAGGACAGGGAGTTTGAACACTGAAGCTTTCTTT.

The chain carries TRBV5-4 and TRBJ1-2; 9 positions agree with TRBD1. V shed 0 bases, J shed 7 bases, and the junction held 4 bases outside the gene matches. In germline, CDR1 is SGHNT, CDR2 YYREEE (reference sequence). The CDR3 spans 14 residues. The CDR3 DNA follows: TGTGCCAGCAGCTTGGGGGGACAGGGTGGTGGCTACACCTTC. Its translation: CASSLGGQGGGYTF.

The rearrangement joins TRBV18 to TRBJ1-2; TRBD1 might be the D (5 bases). The V gene lost 3 bases and the J gene lost 7 bases, with 18 bases spanning the gap. The length of the CDR3 is 15 residues. Germline CDR1 is KGHSH and CDR2 is LQKENI. CDR3 in amino acids: CASSPPVGEEGGYTF. In DNA, the CDR3 is TGTGCCAGCTCACCCCCAGTAGGGGAGGAAGGTGGCTACACCTTC.

The chain combines TRBV30 with TRBJ1-2; 7 nucleotides line up with TRBD1. From germline, CDR1 is GTSNPN and CDR2 SVGIG (reference sequence). After removal of 2 bases from V and 3 bases from J, the junction contained 3 bases not matched to a gene. CDR3 length equals 13 residues. The CDR3 region has the DNA TGTGCCTGGAGTCCAGGGGGGTACTATGGCTACACCTTC. This translates into CAWSPGGYYGYTF.